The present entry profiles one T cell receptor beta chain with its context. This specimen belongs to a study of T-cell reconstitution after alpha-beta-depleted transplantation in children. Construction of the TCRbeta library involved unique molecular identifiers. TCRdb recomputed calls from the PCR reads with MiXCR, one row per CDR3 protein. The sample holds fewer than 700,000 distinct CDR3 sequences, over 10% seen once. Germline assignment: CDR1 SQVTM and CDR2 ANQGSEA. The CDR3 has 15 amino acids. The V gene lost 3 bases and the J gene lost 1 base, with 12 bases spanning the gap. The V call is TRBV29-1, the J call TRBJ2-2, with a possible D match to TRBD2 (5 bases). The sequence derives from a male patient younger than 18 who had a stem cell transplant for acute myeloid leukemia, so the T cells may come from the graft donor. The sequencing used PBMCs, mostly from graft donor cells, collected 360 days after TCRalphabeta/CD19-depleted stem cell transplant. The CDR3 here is CSVEAQRKNTGELFF. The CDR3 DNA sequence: TGCAGCGTTGAGGCACAGCGGAAGAACACCGGGGAGCTGTTTTTT.